This TCR beta chain stems from a study of OX40 agonist ivuxolimab in advanced cancers. Study information: The treatment was a fully human IgG2 OX40 agonist, ivuxolimab. Earlier treatment with anti-PD-1, anti-PD-L1 or anti-CTLA-4 was permitted, and about 40% had received some.

Autoimmune disease history or systemic immunosuppression meant exclusion. TCRdb keeps only in-frame clones here, not all; method: immunoSEQ multiplex PCR. The table has fewer than 100,000 clones, approximately 83% seen once. Study results and caveats: The study found that CD8+ T cells averaged more expanded clones than CD4+.

V was cut by 0 bases and J by 6 bases, with 13 bases left in between. Germline V lookup: CDR1 SGDLS, CDR2 YYNGEE. This CDR3 region has 16 residues. This clone was picked up one time. No antigen is known for it. The sample consisted of CD4+ or CD8+ T cells sorted from blood, taken in a trial of the OX40 agonist ivuxolimab. This chain uses TRBV9 with TRBJ1-6; D is uncertain. This sequence originates from an adult with an advanced solid tumor such as melanoma, head and neck, liver or kidney cancer. The CDR3 DNA sequence: TGTGCCAGCAGCGTAGTAGGGTCCCCCGGTAATTCACCCCTCCACTTT. This encodes CASSVVGSPGNSPLHF.